This T cell receptor (beta chain) was captured by sequencing in a study of cytomegalovirus exposure and HLA in healthy donors. Findings and caveats of the study: Later work associated 17,000 or so TCR beta sequences with HLA alleles at 0.05 false discovery rate. No immune exposure information besides CMV serostatus was available. A later analysis linked a missense DCLRE1C variant to TCR beta V- and J-gene trimming.

With respect to this clone: Its cognate antigen is unknown.

Trimming took 3 bases from V and 2 from J; bases not matched to a gene: 5. This CDR3 has 15 residues. Germline V gives CDR1 KGHSH, CDR2 LQKENI. The PCR was carried out with 60 Vbeta primers and 13 Jbeta primers. Source study methods: An analysis that came later counted 80 million or so unique TCR beta chains, around 12 million shared. Profiling relied on immunoSEQ multiplex PCR, and the TCRdb table lists in-frame clones only, not all of them. The DNA was the basis for D and trimming; V, J and clone size are from that table. The sample gives some 100,000 clones, about two thirds of which show up once; 5.5% is in the top ten.

Sequenced: PBMCs. This sequence was found in a woman aged 30 to 39 in good health and CMV-seropositive. The chain has TRBV18 and TRBJ2-7, with 9 bases identical to TRBD1. CDR3 amino acids: CASSPGTGRAYEQYF. For the CDR3, the DNA is TGTGCCAGCTCACCTGGGACAGGGAGGGCCTACGAGCAGTACTTC.